One and the same sample provided the 25 T cell receptor beta chains below, sequenced in a study of blood T cell repertoires in COVID-19. Profiling relied on immunoSEQ multiplex PCR, and the TCRdb table lists in-frame clones only, not all of them. The sample carries about 180,000 clones, around 83% recorded once. The sample consisted of peripheral blood. These receptors were taken from a woman in her seventies with COVID-19, enrolled during active disease.

The chain recombines TRBV12-3 or TRBV12-4 with TRBJ2-3; TRBD1 aligns across 7 bases. V gave up 0 bases and J gave up 6 bases; unmatched junction bases: 0. The CDR3 consists of 13 residues. The CDR3 region is CASSLATGDTQYF. CDR3 DNA: TGTGCCAGCAGTTTAGCGACAGGGGATACGCAGTATTTT.

V and J are TRBV6-5 and TRBJ2-5; TRBD2 matches 10 bases. Unmatched junction bases numbered 6, after V lost 3 bases and J lost 2 bases. The CDR3 is 16 residues long. Germline loops: CDR1 MNHEY, CDR2 SVGAGI. The CDR3 region is CASSYFHSGGQETQYF. DNA of the CDR3: TGTGCCAGCAGTTATTTTCATAGCGGGGGGCAAGAGACCCAGTACTTC.

The V call is TRBV10-3, the J call TRBJ1-2, with 9 nucleotides matching TRBD1. The CDR3 has 14 amino acids. The V and J ends lost 6 bases and 4 bases, in that order; junction bases with no gene match: 6. The germline V gene encodes CDR1 ENHRY and CDR2 SYGVKD. The CDR3 spells CAIRRTGDGYGYTF. The DNA of the CDR3 is TGTGCCATCAGGAGGACAGGGGACGGCTATGGCTACACCTTC.

The rearrangement joins TRBV19 to TRBJ2-1, with D hard to call. V was pared by 0 bases and J by 5 bases, with 8 bases between. The CDR3 is made up of 14 amino acids. Per germline, CDR1 LNHDA and CDR2 SQIVND (reference sequence). The CDR3 DNA sequence: TGTGCCAGTAGTATAGATGTCTATGACAATGAGCAGTTCTTC. Protein sequence: CASSIDVYDNEQFF.

The CDR3 bases are TGTGCCTGGATAAACCCACGGACTAGCTCCTACGAGCAGTACTTC. Translation gives CAWINPRTSSYEQYF. The chain links TRBV30 to TRBJ2-7; 7 nucleotides line up with TRBD2. The trim removed 4 bases at V and 0 bases at J, leaving 9 bases unmatched. Germline V CDR1 and CDR2: GTSNPN, SVGIG (reference sequence). The CDR3 consists of 15 residues.

A remark on this clone: This specimen includes other DNA sequences encoding the same CDR3. This chain joins TRBV9 and TRBJ2-3, with a possible D match to TRBD2 (5 bases). The CDR3 totals 13 residues. Germline CDR1 reads SGDLS; CDR2 reads YYNGEE. V was cut by 0 bases and J by 6 bases, with 8 bases left in between. The chain's CDR3 is CASSVGPGDTQYF. In nucleotides, the CDR3 is TGTGCCAGCAGCGTAGGACCGGGGGATACGCAGTATTTT.

The rearrangement uses TRBV5-1 and TRBJ2-5, with a weak D call TRBD1 (6 bases). The CDR3 spans 12 residues. CDR1 SGHRS and CDR2 YFSETQ come from the germline V gene. The V end was cut by 7 bases, the J end by 2 bases, with 9 bases between. The CDR3 loop is CASGGKQETQYF. CDR3 nucleotides: TGCGCCAGCGGGGGCAAACAAGAGACCCAGTACTTC.

The chain is built from TRBV28 and TRBJ2-3, with TRBD2 identical over 9 bases. With 3 bases clipped from V and 7 bases from J, the junction kept 5 bases outside the gene matches. The CDR3 has 14 amino acids. Germline lookup yields CDR1 MDHEN and CDR2 SYDVKM. The CDR3 is CASSFAGGTNTQYF. CDR3 in DNA: TGTGCCAGCAGTTTTGCGGGAGGGACTAATACGCAGTATTTT.

The chain couples TRBV6-2 or TRBV6-3 to TRBJ2-7; maybe TRBD2 (5 bases). Trimming took off 2 bases at V and 0 bases at J, with 11 bases between the two ends. Germline loops: CDR1 MNHEY, CDR2 SVGEGT. The CDR3 is made up of 15 amino acids. Here the CDR3 reads CASSYGGSLSYEQYF. The DNA of the CDR3 is TGTGCCAGCAGTTACGGCGGGTCACTCTCCTACGAGCAGTACTTC.

V gene TRBV6-5 combines with J gene TRBJ2-1; 7 bases map to TRBD2. Germline V gene data show CDR1 as MNHEY and CDR2 as SVGAGI. Unmatched junction bases numbered 9, after V lost 4 bases and J lost 6 bases. The CDR3 has 15 amino acids. As DNA, the CDR3 is TGTGCCAGCAGTTCGGCGGGAGTGGGGAGCAATGAGCAGTTCTTC. Its translation is CASSSAGVGSNEQFF.

This clone came up once. The gene calls are TRBV7-2 and TRBJ2-1, with 9 bases matching TRBD1. V was clipped by 5 bases and J by 4 bases; unmatched bases: 6. The CDR3 sequence is 15 residues long. Per germline, CDR1 SGHTA and CDR2 FQGNSA. CDR3 sequence: CASSLPGTGYNEQFF. CDR3 in DNA: TGTGCCAGCAGCCTTCCCGGGACAGGGTACAATGAGCAGTTCTTC.

The rearrangement uses TRBV5-1 and TRBJ2-7; 12 bases are shared with TRBD2. The CDR3 spans 15 residues. Trimming cost V 4 bases and J 5 bases; bases outside gene matches: 7. Per germline, CDR1 SGHRS and CDR2 YFSETQ. The CDR3 protein is CASSLGLAGIDEQYF. The CDR3 nucleotides read TGCGCCAGCAGCCTCGGACTAGCGGGAATTGACGAGCAGTACTTC.

This chain joins TRBV11-2 and TRBJ1-2; 9 bases fit TRBD1. The CDR3 is 15 amino acids. V lost 3 bases to trimming and J lost 8 bases; unmatched junction nucleotides: 10. Germline V lookup: CDR1 SGHAT, CDR2 FQNNGV. CDR3 in DNA: TGTGCCAGCAGCTTGACCGGGACAGGGTCGGGCGGCTACACCTTC. Encoded protein: CASSLTGTGSGGYTF.

V and J are TRBV28 and TRBJ1-4; maybe TRBD1 (6 bases). The CDR3 spans 14 residues. The V gene's germline CDR1 is MDHEN and CDR2 SYDVKM. Trimming took 3 bases from V and 7 from J, leaving 12 bases between them. The CDR3 DNA sequence: TGTGCCAGCAGTTTCCGGCAGGGGACTGAAAAACTGTTTTTT. It translates to CASSFRQGTEKLFF.

J is TRBJ2-7 and V is TRBV6-5, with D perhaps matching TRBD1 (6 bases). CDR3 size: 12 residues. With 6 bases removed from V and 4 bases from J, the gap between germline ends came to 10 bases. Germline V gene lookup returns CDR1 MNHEY and CDR2 SVGAGI. CDR3 loop: CASSVTGYEQYF. The CDR3, as DNA: TGTGCCAGCAGCGTGACAGGTTACGAGCAGTACTTC.

This clone has only one observation. V and J are TRBV5-1 and TRBJ2-1; 9 bases map to TRBD1. The CDR3 consists of 15 residues. The junction had 4 bases not matched to a gene; V was cut back by 3 bases and J by 3 bases. Germline CDR1 reads SGHRS; CDR2 reads YFSETQ. CDR3 loop: CASSSGQGNYNEQFF. CDR3 in DNA: TGCGCCAGCAGCTCCGGACAGGGGAACTACAATGAGCAGTTCTTC.

Here the CDR3 reads CASSASRGRNSPLHF. CDR3 DNA sequence: TGCGCCAGCAGTGCTAGCAGGGGGCGAAATTCACCCCTCCACTTT. The chain employs TRBV10-1 and TRBJ1-6; TRBD1 matches at 8 bases. The CDR3 covers 15 residues. Per germline, CDR1 WNHNN and CDR2 SYGVQD (reference sequence). With V trimmed by 4 bases and J by 7 bases, 6 bases remained unmatched.

This clone has just one count. The chain combines TRBV19 with TRBJ1-2; D is possibly TRBD1 (5 bases). Germline CDR1 LNHDA, CDR2 SQIVND (reference sequence). V gave up 7 bases and J gave up 4 bases, with 19 bases separating them. The CDR3 is 15 residues long. The CDR3 sequence: CASTDRGGGGYGYTF. In DNA, the CDR3 is TGTGCCAGTACGGATCGCGGGGGAGGAGGCTATGGCTACACCTTC.

The rearrangement joins TRBV3-1 (or the pseudogene TRBV3-2) to TRBJ2-3; TRBD1 might be the D (5 bases). Germline CDR1 reads LGHDT; CDR2 reads YNNKEL (reference sequence). This CDR3 spans 14 amino acids. V dropped 3 bases and J dropped 4 bases, with 11 bases sitting between them. DNA of the CDR3: TGTGCCAGCAGCCAGACCTGGGGCGCAGATACGCAGTATTTT. As protein: CASSQTWGADTQYF.

The gene calls are TRBV7-2 and TRBJ2-7; 11 nucleotides agree with TRBD2. Germline loops: CDR1 SGHTA, CDR2 FQGNSA. The V and J ends lost 2 bases and 11 bases, in that order; junction bases with no gene match: 11. The CDR3 spans 15 residues. For the CDR3, the DNA is TGTGCCAGCAGCTTAAGTGGGACTAGCGGTGCCACGGAGTACTTC. Protein: CASSLSGTSGATEYF. Full variable domain (missing parts from reference TRBV7-2 and TRBJ2-7): GAGVSQSPSNKVTEKGKDVELRCDPISGHTALYWYRQSLGQGLEFLIYFQGNSAPDKSGLPSDRFSAERTGGSVSTLTIQRTQQEDSAVYLCASSLSGTSGATEYFGPGTRLTVT.

This clone has at least ten counts. The CDR3 loop is CASSPGIGTGELFF. The DNA for the CDR3 is TGTGCCAGCAGTCCCGGGATCGGCACCGGGGAGCTGTTTTTT. The J gene is TRBJ2-2, the V gene TRBV7-3; TRBD2 might be the D (5 bases). The CDR3 covers 14 residues. Per germline, CDR1 SGHTA and CDR2 FQGTGA. V shed 6 bases and J shed 4 bases, with 12 bases lying between them. Drawing the rest from reference TRBV7-3 and TRBJ2-2, the complete variable domain is GAGVSQTPSNKVTEKGKYVELRCDPISGHTALYWYRQSLGQGPEFLIYFQGTGAADDSGLPNDRFFAVRPEGSVSTLKIQRTERGDSAVYLCASSPGIGTGELFFGEGSRLTVL.

The rearrangement joins TRBV10-2 to TRBJ1-1, with a possible D match to TRBD1 (5 bases). V was cut by 0 bases and J by 7 bases, with 18 bases left in between. Germline CDR1 reads WSHSY; CDR2 reads SAAADI. The CDR3 length is 16 residues. The CDR3 spells CASSESPAGTGDEAFF. DNA of the CDR3: TGCGCCAGCAGTGAGTCACCAGCGGGGACGGGTGATGAAGCTTTCTTT.

The chain combines TRBV9 with TRBJ1-3; D not resolved. CDR1 and CDR2 from the germline V gene are SGDLS and YYNGEE. V lost 4 bases and J lost 3, with 8 bases in between. CDR3 length: 13 amino acids. CDR3: CASSPGIGNTIYF. In DNA form, the CDR3 reads TGTGCCAGCAGCCCCGGGATTGGAAACACCATATATTTT.

The chain carries TRBV10-3 and TRBJ2-7; TRBD2 matches 9 bases. CDR1 is ENHRY and CDR2 is SYGVKD in the germline V gene. The CDR3 extends over 14 amino acids. The V gene end was trimmed by 7 bases and the J gene end by 1 base; junction bases not matched to a gene: 5. CDR3 coding DNA: TGTGCCATCACTCGTCTAGCGGGGTCCTACGAGCAGTACTTC. This gives the protein CAITRLAGSYEQYF.

The rearrangement links TRBV7-9 to TRBJ2-7, with 7 bases that match TRBD2. The CDR3 has 14 amino acids. Germline CDR1 and CDR2: SEHNR and FQNEAQ (reference sequence). J was trimmed by 7 bases and V by 7 bases; bases with no gene match: 13. The CDR3 loop is CASTQGRGSGEQYF. Here the CDR3 DNA reads TGTGCCAGCACCCAAGGGAGGGGATCGGGGGAGCAGTACTTC.